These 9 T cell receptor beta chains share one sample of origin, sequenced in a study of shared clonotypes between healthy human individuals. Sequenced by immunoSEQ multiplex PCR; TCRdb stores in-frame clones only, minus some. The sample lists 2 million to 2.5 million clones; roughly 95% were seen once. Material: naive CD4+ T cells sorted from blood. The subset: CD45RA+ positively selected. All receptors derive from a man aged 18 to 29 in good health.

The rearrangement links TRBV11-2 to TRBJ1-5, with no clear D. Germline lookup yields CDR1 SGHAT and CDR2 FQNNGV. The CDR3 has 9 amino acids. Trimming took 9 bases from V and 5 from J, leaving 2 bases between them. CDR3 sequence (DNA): TGTGCCAGGCATCAGCCCCAGCATTTT. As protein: CARHQPQHF.

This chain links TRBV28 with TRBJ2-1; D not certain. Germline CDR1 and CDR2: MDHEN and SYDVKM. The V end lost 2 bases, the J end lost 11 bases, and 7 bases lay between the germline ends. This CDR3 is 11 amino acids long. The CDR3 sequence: CASSLTLQQFF. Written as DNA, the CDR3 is TGTGCCAGCAGTTTAACCCTACAGCAGTTCTTC.

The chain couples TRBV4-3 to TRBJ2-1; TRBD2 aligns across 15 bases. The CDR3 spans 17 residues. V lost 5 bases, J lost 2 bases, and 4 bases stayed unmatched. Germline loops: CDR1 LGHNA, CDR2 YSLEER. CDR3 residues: CASSSGLAGGTYNEQFF. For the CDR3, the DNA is TGCGCCAGCAGCTCGGGACTAGCGGGAGGAACCTACAATGAGCAGTTCTTC.

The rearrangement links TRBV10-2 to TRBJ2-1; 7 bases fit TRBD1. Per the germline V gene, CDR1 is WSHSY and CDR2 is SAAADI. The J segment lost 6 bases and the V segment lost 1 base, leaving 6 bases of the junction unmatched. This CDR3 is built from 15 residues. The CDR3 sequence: CASSEYETGINEQFF. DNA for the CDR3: TGCGCCAGCAGTGAGTACGAGACAGGGATCAATGAGCAGTTCTTC.

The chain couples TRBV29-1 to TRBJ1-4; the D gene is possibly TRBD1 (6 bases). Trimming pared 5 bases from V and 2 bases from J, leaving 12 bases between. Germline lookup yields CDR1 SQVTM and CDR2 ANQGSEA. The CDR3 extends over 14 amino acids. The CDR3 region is CSVREGGTNEKLFF. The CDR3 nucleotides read TGCAGCGTTCGGGAGGGGGGGACTAATGAAAAACTGTTTTTT.

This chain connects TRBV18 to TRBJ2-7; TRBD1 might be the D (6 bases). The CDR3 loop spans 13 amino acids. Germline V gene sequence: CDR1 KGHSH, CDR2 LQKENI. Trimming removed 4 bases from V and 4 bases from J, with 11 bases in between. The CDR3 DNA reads TGTGCCAGCTCACAGGGGACAAATTACGAGCAGTACTTC. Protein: CASSQGTNYEQYF.

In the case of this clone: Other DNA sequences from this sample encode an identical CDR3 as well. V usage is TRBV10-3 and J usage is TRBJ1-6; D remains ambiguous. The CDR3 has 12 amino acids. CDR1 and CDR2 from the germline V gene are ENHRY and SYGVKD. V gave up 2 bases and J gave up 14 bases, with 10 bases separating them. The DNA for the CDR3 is TGTGCCATCAGTGAGACCGCGACGACCCTCCACTTT. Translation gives CAISETATTLHF.

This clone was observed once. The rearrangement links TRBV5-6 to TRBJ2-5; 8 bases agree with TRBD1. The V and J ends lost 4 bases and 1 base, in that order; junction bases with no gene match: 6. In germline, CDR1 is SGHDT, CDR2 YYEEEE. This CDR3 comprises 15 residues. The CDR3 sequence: CASSGAGTGQETQYF. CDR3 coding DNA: TGTGCCAGCAGCGGCGCGGGGACAGGCCAAGAGACCCAGTACTTC.

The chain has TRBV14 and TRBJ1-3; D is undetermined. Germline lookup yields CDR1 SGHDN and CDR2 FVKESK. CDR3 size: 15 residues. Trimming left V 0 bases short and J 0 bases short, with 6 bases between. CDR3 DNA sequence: TGTGCCAGCAGCCAAGACGGCCGCTCTGGAAACACCATATATTTT. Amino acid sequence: CASSQDGRSGNTIYF. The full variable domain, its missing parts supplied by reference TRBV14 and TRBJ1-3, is EAGVTQFPSHSVIEKGQTVTLRCDPISGHDNLYWYRRVMGKEIKFLLHFVKESKQDESGMPNNRFLAERTGGTYSTLKVQPAELEDSGVYFCASSQDGRSGNTIYFGEGSWLTVV.